The rows below give T cell receptor beta chains drawn from one sample of a study of shared clonotypes between healthy human individuals. Clones were read by immunoSEQ multiplex PCR, and TCRdb kept only the in-frame ones, dropping some. The data show nearly 600,000 clones, with 95% to 96% seen just once and approximately 0.1% held by the top ten. Material: naive CD8+ T cells sorted from blood. The receptors were sampled from a young woman in good health. CDR3s include the opening cysteine and the closing phenylalanine or tryptophan. A D gene is named only where the DNA matches it firmly. Size is stated for part of the rows, as once, few or many counts, or as a class when the clone is expanded.

TGTGCCAGCAGTCAACTAGGGGGAAGGGACTACGAGCAGTACTTC | CASSQLGGRDYEQYF | TRBJ2-7 | - | - | TRBV6-6
TGCGCCAGCAGCCAAGATAGGGCGTGGACTGAAGCTTTCTTT | CASSQDRAWTEAFF | TRBJ1-1 | - | - | TRBV4-1
TGTGCCAGCAGTCCCTCTGTCGGGGACAGGGGGCAATATGGCTACACCTTC | CASSPSVGDRGQYGYTF | TRBJ1-2 | - | TRBD1 | TRBV27
TGTGCCAGCAGCTTAGCCGGGGGACTAGCGGGAGGCTTGACAGATACGCAGTATTTT | CASSLAGGLAGGLTDTQYF | TRBJ2-3 | - | TRBD2 | TRBV11-2
TGTGCCAGCAGTACCCAAACCTCCCTGGAGGGAGGACCCCTAAGGACCCAGCATTTT | CASSTQTSLEGGPLRTQHF | TRBJ1-5 | - | - | TRBV28
TGTGCCAGCAGTTGGGACAGGGCCTCCGGGAAGCTGTTTTTT | CASSWDRASGKLFF | TRBJ2-2 | - | TRBD1 | TRBV27
TGCAGCGTTGAAGAGCGGGTGGGTGAGCAGTTCTTC | CSVEERVGEQFF | TRBJ2-1 | - | - | TRBV29-1
TGTGCCAGCAGCGTATCCGGGACAGGGGCTGAAAAACTGTTTTTT | CASSVSGTGAEKLFF | TRBJ1-4 | once | TRBD1 | TRBV9
TGTGCCAGTAGTATCGCGGGGTTGAGCAATGAGCAGTTCTTC | CASSIAGLSNEQFF | TRBJ2-1 | - | - | TRBV19
TGCAGCGTAGGAAGGAACACTGAAGCTTTCTTT | CSVGRNTEAFF | TRBJ1-1 | - | - | TRBV29-1
TGTGCCAGCAGCTTGACGGGTTCTCTAATACTAAGTCACAATGAGCAGTTCTTC | CASSLTGSLILSHNEQFF | TRBJ2-1 | - | - | TRBV11-2
TGTGCCAGCACCCCAGACTTATCCGCCTACGAGCAGTACTTC | CASTPDLSAYEQYF | TRBJ2-7 | - | - | TRBV9
TGCGCCAGCAGCCCCCGGGACGTAGACCTCACCGGGGAGCTGTTTTTT | CASSPRDVDLTGELFF | TRBJ2-2 | - | - | TRBV4-1
TGTGCCAGCAGCCAAGCCACTCAACCGTACGAGCAGTACTTC | CASSQATQPYEQYF | TRBJ2-7 | - | - | TRBV4-2
TGTGCCAGCAGTCCAACCACAGGGGCGCGCGAGCAGTACTTC | CASSPTTGAREQYF | TRBJ2-7 | - | TRBD1 | TRBV27
TGTGCCAGCAGCCAAGGACTAGCGGACTACAATGAGCAGTTCTTC | CASSQGLADYNEQFF | TRBJ2-1 | - | TRBD2 | TRBV13
TGTGCCAGCAGCCGACATCACTACGAGCAGTACTTC | CASSRHHYEQYF | TRBJ2-7 | - | - | TRBV5-8
TGTGCCAGCAGTCCCACCGCACAGGGGAACTATGGCTACACCTTC | CASSPTAQGNYGYTF | TRBJ1-2 | - | TRBD1 | TRBV28
TGTGCCAGCGGACTAGCGGGAATAAATGAGCAGTTCTTC | CASGLAGINEQFF | TRBJ2-1 | - | TRBD2 | TRBV19
TGTGCCAGCAGTCTCGTGGAGCTACGCGAGCAGTACTTC | CASSLVELREQYF | TRBJ2-7 | - | - | TRBV5-6
TGTGCCAGCAGCGTAGCCATCAGCCTTGGAAACACCATATATTTT | CASSVAISLGNTIYF | TRBJ1-3 | - | - | TRBV9
TGTGCCAGCAGCTCCCGGACCGATACTACCTTCTATGGCTACACCTTC | CASSSRTDTTFYGYTF | TRBJ1-2 | - | - | TRBV9
TGTGCCACCCCTAGCGGAGAACAAGAGACCCAGTACTTC | CATPSGEQETQYF | TRBJ2-5 | - | TRBD2 | TRBV2
TGCAGCGCCTACGAAGAGACCCAGTACTTC | CSAYEETQYF | TRBJ2-5 | - | - | TRBV29-1
TGTGCCAGCAGCTTAGTGGGGGAGTTATTGGACAATGAGCAGTTCTTC | CASSLVGELLDNEQFF | TRBJ2-1 | - | - | TRBV7-2
TGTGCCAGTAGTATTGGGACTACCCAAGACAATGAGCAGTTCTTC | CASSIGTTQDNEQFF | TRBJ2-1 | - | TRBD2 | TRBV19
TGCGCCAGCAGCCAAGATCTCGGTGGCGAGCAGTACTTC | CASSQDLGGEQYF | TRBJ2-7 | once | - | TRBV4-1
TGTGCCAGCTCACCAGAAGGGTCCGATGAGCAGTTCTTC | CASSPEGSDEQFF | TRBJ2-1 | - | - | TRBV18
TGTGCCAGCAGCTTAGAGACTAGCGGGAGTATCAATGAGCAGTTCTTC | CASSLETSGSINEQFF | TRBJ2-1 | - | TRBD2 | TRBV7-6
TGTGCCAGCAGCTTAAGTTTTTCGGTGGGTGAGCAGTACTTC | CASSLSFSVGEQYF | TRBJ2-7 | - | - | TRBV5-8
TGCGCCAGCAGCCACAGCGGGGAGGGCCTAACAGATACGCAGTATTTT | CASSHSGEGLTDTQYF | TRBJ2-3 | - | TRBD2 | TRBV4-1
TGTGCCAGCAGCAGTACAGGTAGGGGAAGGGGGCTAGCCAAAAACATTCAGTACTTC | CASSSTGRGRGLAKNIQYF | TRBJ2-4 | - | - | TRBV21-1
TGTGCCAGCCAGGGGCAGGCACTGTATGGGGCCAACGTCCTGACTTTC | CASQGQALYGANVLTF | TRBJ2-6 | - | - | TRBV7-9
TGTGCCAGTAGTATATCCACAGGCTTGAACACTGAAGCTTTCTTT | CASSISTGLNTEAFF | TRBJ1-1 | - | - | TRBV19
TGTGCCTGGACGACGGGGCAGGGCAATCAGCCCCAGCATTTT | CAWTTGQGNQPQHF | TRBJ1-5 | once | - | TRBV30
TGTGCCAGCAGCTTAGAGACTAGCCTCTACACAGATACGCAGTATTTT | CASSLETSLYTDTQYF | TRBJ2-3 | - | TRBD2 | TRBV7-6
TGTGCCAGCAGTCCAGGGACTAGCGGGGGCGGGGAGCTGTTTTTT | CASSPGTSGGGELFF | TRBJ2-2 | once | TRBD2 | TRBV27
TGTGCCAGCAGATCGTGGGGTGGCAGAGAAAACATTCAGTACTTC | CASRSWGGRENIQYF | TRBJ2-4 | - | - | TRBV5-4
TGCAGCGTGCCAGATGGGACCCCGAAAGGGACTGGGGCCAACGTCCTGACTTTC | CSVPDGTPKGTGANVLTF | TRBJ2-6 | - | - | TRBV29-1
TGTGCCAGTACCGATGGCGGGGGCACAGATACGCAGTATTTT | CASTDGGGTDTQYF | TRBJ2-3 | - | - | TRBV19
TGTGCCAGCAGTTTGGACGGACTAGCGGGTTCCTACAATGAGCAGTTCTTC | CASSLDGLAGSYNEQFF | TRBJ2-1 | - | TRBD2 | TRBV27
TGTGCCAGCAGCTTGGCCTGGGGGCTCACAGATACGCAGTATTTT | CASSLAWGLTDTQYF | TRBJ2-3 | - | - | TRBV5-4
TGTGCCAGCAGTCCGGGACTGGGCAATCAGCCCCAGCATTTT | CASSPGLGNQPQHF | TRBJ1-5 | - | - | TRBV27
TGTGCCAGCAGAAAGTCGCCCCGGGAGTATGAAAGCACAGATACGCAGTATTTT | CASRKSPREYESTDTQYF | TRBJ2-3 | - | - | TRBV28
TGTGCCAGCAGCCCCCGACGCTACGAGCAGTACTTC | CASSPRRYEQYF | TRBJ2-7 | once | - | TRBV6-1
TGTGCCAGCAGCCCCGGGCTTTACGAGCAGTACTTC | CASSPGLYEQYF | TRBJ2-7 | - | - | TRBV9
TGTGCCAGCTGGACAGGGGGTCAGCCCCAGCATTTT | CASWTGGQPQHF | TRBJ1-5 | - | TRBD1 | TRBV27
TGTGCCAGCAGTTTAAGCAGGGGGCCTGGAAACACCATATATTTT | CASSLSRGPGNTIYF | TRBJ1-3 | - | TRBD1 | TRBV28
TGTGCCAGCAGCAAAAGACTAGCGGGAGGGAGCAATGAGCAGTTCTTC | CASSKRLAGGSNEQFF | TRBJ2-1 | once | TRBD2 | TRBV7-8